This TCR beta chain originates from a study of ipilimumab plus nivolumab after autologous stem cell transplantation. Study-wide results and limits: Authors suggest TCR repertoire, Treg phenotype and gut microbiota support further study.

Ipilimumab, 1 mg/kg, started 14 to 28 days after autologous transplant. For this clone: Antigen specificity is unknown.

Only in-frame clones appear in the TCRdb table, and some are missing; sequencing was by immunoSEQ multiplex PCR. The sample has some 14,000 clones; approximately 74% are singletons. The CDR3 is 16 residues long. V shed 3 bases, J shed 3 bases, and the junction held 9 bases outside the gene matches. Germline values: CDR1 GTSNPN, CDR2 SVGIG (reference sequence). This TCR was recovered from a male donor with primary mediastinal lymphoma. The sample consisted of PBMCs, taken in a trial of ipilimumab plus nivolumab as post-transplant consolidation. This rearrangement joins TRBV30 to TRBJ2-3; 10 bases agree with TRBD2. In DNA form, the CDR3 reads TGTGCCTGGAGGGCGGCTAGCGGGGGTTGGACAGATACGCAGTATTTT. Residues: CAWRAASGGWTDTQYF.